These T cell receptor beta chains were read from a single sample in a study of blood T cell repertoires in COVID-19. Sequencing was performed with immunoSEQ multiplex PCR; in TCRdb, only in-frame clones are kept and a portion is missing. The sample lists 88,000 or so clones, less than 90% occurring once. The sequenced sample was peripheral blood. The origin of the receptors is a man between 60 and 70 years old with acute or convalescent COVID-19. Both conserved end residues are part of each CDR3. D genes are given only for firm matches. The listing skips clone size in some rows; elsewhere it reads once, few, many or a size class.

DNA	CDR3	size	D	J	V
TGTGCCAGCAGTTTGGACAGGGGCACTTCACCCCTCCACTTT	CASSLDRGTSPLHF	.	TRBD1	TRBJ1-6	TRBV6-4
TGCGCCAGCAGCCTATCTTGGTTAGGTCGGGAAGAGACCCAGTACTTC	CASSLSWLGREETQYF	.	.	TRBJ2-5	TRBV10-2
TGTGCCAGCAGTGAGGGCAGGGAGGATCAGCCCCAGCATTTT	CASSEGREDQPQHF	.	.	TRBJ1-5	TRBV2
TGTGCCTGGAGTGGGACAGGGGACGAGCAGTACTTC	CAWSGTGDEQYF	.	TRBD1	TRBJ2-7	TRBV30
TGCGCCAGCAGCTTGGGGCAGGGAAATAATTCACCCCTCCACTTT	CASSLGQGNNSPLHF	.	.	TRBJ1-6	TRBV5-1
TGTGCCAGCAGTTACTCTCGCGGGGGGGCCCGGGAGACCCAGTACTTC	CASSYSRGGARETQYF	once	TRBD2	TRBJ2-5	TRBV6-5
TGTGCCAGCAGCCTGACAGGAGAATCACCCCTCCACTTT	CASSLTGESPLHF	once	.	TRBJ1-6	TRBV6-5
TGTGCCAGCACCTCCAGGATAGGGGCTGGCTACACCTTC	CASTSRIGAGYTF	.	.	TRBJ1-2	TRBV12-3/TRBV12-4
TGTGCCAGCAGAACTCAGGGGGACTATGGCTACACCTTC	CASRTQGDYGYTF	.	TRBD1	TRBJ1-2	TRBV6-5
TGTGCCAGCAGCCCCCGGGTTGCAGAGACCCAGTACTTC	CASSPRVAETQYF	.	.	TRBJ2-5	TRBV7-6
TGCGCCAGCAGCTTGGATATACCGGGACAGGGTAACACCGGGGAGCTGTTTTTT	CASSLDIPGQGNTGELFF	.	TRBD1	TRBJ2-2	TRBV5-1
TGTGCCAGCAGCCCCCCGGGGGGGGCCGGAGCGGATACGCAGTATTTT	CASSPPGGAGADTQYF	.	TRBD2	TRBJ2-3	TRBV3-1/TRBV3-2
TGTGCCAGCCAGGGCGGATCGCTCGAGCAGTACTTC	CASQGGSLEQYF	once	.	TRBJ2-7	TRBV19
TGTGCCAGCAGAGCCGGAGGAGGGACGGCCCAGTACTTC	CASRAGGGTAQYF	once	.	TRBJ2-5	TRBV28
TGCGCCAGCAGCCAAGATTCCGGACAGCTCTACGAGCAGTACTTC	CASSQDSGQLYEQYF	.	.	TRBJ2-7	TRBV4-3
TGTGCCAGCAGTTACGGGGGACATCGAAACACTGAAGCTTTCTTT	CASSYGGHRNTEAFF	.	.	TRBJ1-1	TRBV6-5
TGTGCCAGCAGTTACGCGGTCCTACGGAATCAGCCCCAGCATTTT	CASSYAVLRNQPQHF	.	.	TRBJ1-5	TRBV6-2/TRBV6-3
TGTGCCAGCAGTGAGGGACTAGGGAATGAGCAGTTCTTC	CASSEGLGNEQFF	.	TRBD2	TRBJ2-1	TRBV6-4
TGCGCCAGCAGCTTCGCCGGGGGGACTAACTATGGCTACACCTTC	CASSFAGGTNYGYTF	.	.	TRBJ1-2	TRBV5-1
TGTGCCACCAGCAGAAGGGACTGGCGCAATGAGCAGTTCTTC	CATSRRDWRNEQFF	.	.	TRBJ2-1	TRBV15
TGTGCCAGCACCAGGAAGGGCGGGGAGCAGTACTTC	CASTRKGGEQYF	.	.	TRBJ2-7	TRBV12-3/TRBV12-4
TGTGCCAGTAGCCGGACAGCCAATAATTCACCCCTCCACTTT	CASSRTANNSPLHF	.	.	TRBJ1-6	TRBV19
TGTGCCAGCAGTCAAGCGGGACTAGCGTCCTACAATGAGCAGTTCTTC	CASSQAGLASYNEQFF	.	TRBD2	TRBJ2-1	TRBV27
TGTGCCAGCAGCAGGGCCAGGGAAAAACTGTTTTTT	CASSRAREKLFF	.	.	TRBJ1-4	TRBV2
TGTGCCTGGAGTGGGACTAGCGGGGGACATGAGCAGTTCTTC	CAWSGTSGGHEQFF	.	TRBD2	TRBJ2-1	TRBV30
TGTGCCAGCAGTACCGGACAGGGCATCTATGGCTACACCTTC	CASSTGQGIYGYTF	once	TRBD1	TRBJ1-2	TRBV6-6
TGTGCCAGCATTCTGTCCGGGACAGGGAAGTTCGATGAGCAGTTCTTC	CASILSGTGKFDEQFF	.	TRBD1	TRBJ2-1	TRBV2
TGTGCCAGCAGCTCCGGGACAGAAAGGGGCTACACCTTC	CASSSGTERGYTF	.	TRBD1	TRBJ1-2	TRBV7-9
TGTGCCAGCAGTGAGGTAGCGGTCTCCTACAATGAGCAGTTCTTC	CASSEVAVSYNEQFF	once	.	TRBJ2-1	TRBV25-1
TGCAGCGTTGAAGGTCGGGGAATGAACTATGGCTACACCTTC	CSVEGRGMNYGYTF	few	.	TRBJ1-2	TRBV29-1
TGTGCCAGCTCGGAAACTAGTCACGGAGAGACCCAGTACTTC	CASSETSHGETQYF	once	.	TRBJ2-5	TRBV7-3
TGTGCCAGCAGTTTTGTCGGTAGCAATCAGCCCCAGCATTTT	CASSFVGSNQPQHF	.	.	TRBJ1-5	TRBV27
TGTGCCAGCAACTCACGTGGGACAGGGGGGGAGCAGTACTTC	CASNSRGTGGEQYF	.	TRBD1	TRBJ2-7	TRBV2
TGTGCCAGCAGTCGAACGGGACAGATCAACTATGGCTACACCTTC	CASSRTGQINYGYTF	.	TRBD1	TRBJ1-2	TRBV6-2/TRBV6-3
TGCGCCAGCAGTGGCCCTAGCGGGGTTCAGTACTTC	CASSGPSGVQYF	.	TRBD2	TRBJ2-4	TRBV10-1
TGTGCCAGTAGTTCCACAGCAGAGAGCAATCAGCCCCAGCATTTT	CASSSTAESNQPQHF	.	.	TRBJ1-5	TRBV19
TGTGCCAGCAGCGTGACAGGCAACCAAGAGACCCAGTACTTC	CASSVTGNQETQYF	.	.	TRBJ2-5	TRBV9
TGTGCCAGCAGCTTAGCTGGGGGCAGCCTCTCCTACGAGCAGTACTTC	CASSLAGGSLSYEQYF	.	.	TRBJ2-7	TRBV7-2
TGCGCCAGCAGCCAAGACTGGCCAGGGGGCTCCTACGAGCAGTACTTC	CASSQDWPGGSYEQYF	.	TRBD1	TRBJ2-7	TRBV4-1
TGCGCCAGCAGTGAGTCGTCAGGGGGTATCACTGAAGCTTTCTTT	CASSESSGGITEAFF	.	TRBD1	TRBJ1-1	TRBV10-2
TGCGCCAGCAATCCAGACCGGAGCTCTGGAAACACCATATATTTT	CASNPDRSSGNTIYF	.	.	TRBJ1-3	TRBV23-1
TGTGCCTGGAGTGTCAGGACTAGCGGGAGGGCTTCCTACGAGCAGTACTTC	CAWSVRTSGRASYEQYF	few	TRBD2	TRBJ2-7	TRBV30
TGTGCCAGCAGTGAAATTGGGCGAGTGACTAGCGCGTACGAGCAGTACTTC	CASSEIGRVTSAYEQYF	many	TRBD2	TRBJ2-7	TRBV2
TGTGCCAGCAGCTGGGGGACTAGCGGGAGGACAGATACGCAGTATTTT	CASSWGTSGRTDTQYF	.	TRBD2	TRBJ2-3	TRBV7-2
TGCAGTGCTCCGTTCCGCTACGAGCAGTACTTC	CSAPFRYEQYF	.	.	TRBJ2-7	TRBV20-1
TGTGCCAGCAGTGAAGAAAGGTCGGGGGATAGCTATGGCTACACCTTC	CASSEERSGDSYGYTF	few	.	TRBJ1-2	TRBV2